The rows below give T cell receptor beta chains drawn from one sample of a study of T cells after yellow fever vaccination. TCRdb reprocessed the 5' RACE reads via MiXCR and lists one record per CDR3 protein. Seen here are a few hundred thousand distinct CDR3 sequences, approximately 16% observed once, and the top ten hold roughly 17%. Sequencing used PBMCs, obtained about 5 days after the first yellow fever vaccination. All receptors come from a man in his late teens or twenties who received the YFV17D yellow fever vaccine. The CDR3 runs from the conserved cysteine through the conserved F or W. Each record gives: J gene, D gene, V gene, clone size, CDR3 DNA, CDR3 protein. D genes are given only for firm matches. Part of the rows lack a size; the others show once, few, many or a class for expanded clones.

TRBJ2-6 | TRBD2 | TRBV5-1 | . | TGCGCCAGCAGTTTTGGGACTAGCTATGGGGCCAACGTCCTGACTTTC | CASSFGTSYGANVLTF
TRBJ1-2 | TRBD1 | TRBV6-1 | few | TGTGCCAGCACCCGGGACAGGGGGCGATCCCACTATGGCTACACCTTC | CASTRDRGRSHYGYTF
TRBJ1-1 | TRBD1 | TRBV5-1 | once | TGCGCCAGCGGCGGGACAGCGAACACTGAAGCTTTCTTT | CASGGTANTEAFF
TRBJ2-5 | TRBD1 | TRBV5-1 | . | TGCGCCAGCAGCGCCACCGGGACAGGGAACTGGGAGACCCAGTACTTC | CASSATGTGNWETQYF
TRBJ1-3 | . | TRBV9 | . | TGTGCCAGCAGCGTCCTGGGGACCTCTGGAAACACCATATATTTT | CASSVLGTSGNTIYF
TRBJ2-4 | TRBD2 | TRBV19 | few | TGTGCCAGTAGTCAAGGGGAGGGTCCGGACATTCAGTACTTC | CASSQGEGPDIQYF
TRBJ2-3 | TRBD1 | TRBV7-2 | . | TGTGCCAGCAGCCAAACCCGACAGGGGGAATTTCAAGATACGCAGTATTTT | CASSQTRQGEFQDTQYF
TRBJ2-2 | TRBD1 | TRBV11-1 | . | TGTGCCAGCAGCGGCCAGCGTCAACAGGGGACAAACACCGGGGAGCTGTTTTTT | CASSGQRQQGTNTGELFF
TRBJ2-3 | . | TRBV7-9 | few | TGTGCCAGCAGCCGAGAAGTAGCAGATACGCAGTATTTT | CASSREVADTQYF
TRBJ2-5 | . | TRBV7-9 | . | TGTGCCAGCCGGGCGCAGGGCGGCCCCGTAGCTCCAGAGACCCAGTACTTC | CASRAQGGPVAPETQYF
TRBJ2-1 | TRBD2 | TRBV3-1 | few | TGTGCCAGCAGCTTTCCCGAGCGGGGGGACGACAATGAGCAGTTCTTC | CASSFPERGDDNEQFF
TRBJ2-4 | . | TRBV6-2/TRBV6-3 | . | TGTGCCAGCAGTTCCGGGGCAGAACCAAACATTCAGTACTTC | CASSSGAEPNIQYF
TRBJ2-2 | . | TRBV6-5 | . | TGTGCCAGCAGCCTGGAGGGGCGCTACACCGGGGAGCTGTTTTTT | CASSLEGRYTGELFF
TRBJ1-4 | . | TRBV4-3 | few | TGCGCCAGCAGCTCGCGGTTTAACCTTAAAAATGAAAAACTGTTTTTT | CASSSRFNLKNEKLFF
TRBJ2-1 | TRBD2 | TRBV24-1 | many | TGTGCCACCAGTGATTCTCGGACTAGCGGGACCTCCTACAATGAGCAGTTCTTC | CATSDSRTSGTSYNEQFF
TRBJ2-1 | . | TRBV11-1 | many | TGTGCCAGCAGCCTTGGACCCTCCGGGACGGACCTCAATGAGCAGTTCTTC | CASSLGPSGTDLNEQFF
TRBJ1-6 | . | TRBV19 | few | TGTGCCAGTATGCGGGGGCAGCGGAATTCACCCCTCCACTTT | CASMRGQRNSPLHF
TRBJ2-2 | . | TRBV4-3 | few | TGCGCCAGCAGCCAAGATCTAACCGCCGGGGAGCTGTTTTTT | CASSQDLTAGELFF